This is a list of T cell receptor beta chains from one sample in a study of OX40 agonist ivuxolimab in advanced cancers. Clones were read by immunoSEQ multiplex PCR, and TCRdb kept only the in-frame ones, dropping some. The table includes over 15,000 clones, 83% detected once. The material sequenced was CD4+ or CD8+ T cells sorted from blood, taken in a trial of the OX40 agonist ivuxolimab. The source of these receptors is an adult with an advanced solid tumor such as melanoma, head and neck, liver or kidney cancer. Both conserved end residues are part of each CDR3. The order of the fields is V gene, D gene, clone size, J gene, CDR3 protein, CDR3 DNA. D genes are given only for firm matches. Clone size is shown for a subset of rows, as once, few, many or a class of expanded clone.

TRBV11-3,.,.,TRBJ2-3,CASSLGRQGATDTQYF,TGTGCCAGCAGCTTAGGCAGGCAGGGCGCCACAGATACGCAGTATTTT
TRBV18,.,.,TRBJ2-7,CASSPRADRPYEQYF,TGTGCCAGCTCACCCCGGGCAGATCGACCCTACGAGCAGTACTTC
TRBV27,.,.,TRBJ2-3,CASRSSGTDTQYF,TGTGCCAGCCGATCCTCGGGAACAGATACGCAGTATTTT
TRBV28,.,.,TRBJ1-3,CASSLAGAGNTIYF,TGTGCCAGCAGTTTAGCAGGGGCAGGAAACACCATATATTTT
TRBV7-8,.,.,TRBJ2-7,CASTRDPAYEQYF,TGTGCCAGCACCCGGGACCCAGCCTACGAGCAGTACTTC
TRBV27,TRBD1,.,TRBJ2-1,CASSLDRVSYNKQFF,TGTGCCAGCAGTCTGGACAGGGTCTCCTACAATAAGCAGTTCTTC
TRBV7-2,.,.,TRBJ1-6,CASSLASGSNSPLHF,TGTGCCAGCAGCTTAGCGTCAGGGTCCAATTCACCCCTCCACTTT
TRBV11-2,.,.,TRBJ2-7,CASSLDLPYEQYF,TGTGCCAGCAGCTTAGACCTTCCCTACGAGCAGTACTTC
TRBV9,.,.,TRBJ2-1,CASSVASSGWGYGNEQFF,TGTGCCAGCAGCGTAGCCAGTAGCGGTTGGGGATATGGGAATGAGCAGTTCTTC
TRBV7-3,.,.,TRBJ2-1,CASSLMGGSYNEQFF,TGTGCCAGCAGCTTAATGGGGGGCTCCTACAATGAGCAGTTCTTC
TRBV6-5,.,.,TRBJ1-3,CASSRTGSGNTIYF,TGTGCCAGCAGTCGAACCGGGTCTGGAAACACCATATATTTT
TRBV29-1,.,.,TRBJ2-3,CSVRTQGTQYF,TGCAGCGTTCGGACGCAGGGGACGCAGTATTTT
TRBV5-6,.,.,TRBJ2-1,CASSLGLYNEQFF,TGTGCCAGCAGCTTAGGGCTGTACAATGAGCAGTTCTTC
TRBV2,.,.,TRBJ1-3,CASSDATYSGNTIYF,TGTGCCAGCAGTGACGCCACCTACTCTGGAAACACCATATATTTT
TRBV29-1,TRBD1,.,TRBJ1-2,CSVEQGVDGYTF,TGCAGCGTTGAACAGGGGGTGGATGGCTACACCTTC
TRBV10-2,.,.,TRBJ2-2,CASTFPGGELFF,TGCGCCAGCACCTTCCCTGGCGGGGAGCTGTTTTTT
TRBV9,TRBD1,once,TRBJ1-4,CASSSGTGSFNDEKLFF,TGTGCCAGCAGCTCCGGGACAGGGTCTTTTAATGATGAAAAACTGTTTTTT
TRBV28,.,.,TRBJ1-4,CASSLAARTSEKLFF,TGTGCCAGCAGTTTAGCCGCCCGGACCTCTGAAAAACTGTTTTTT
TRBV6-1,.,.,TRBJ1-6,CASSELLGAPSYNSPLHF,TGTGCCAGCAGTGAATTGCTGGGGGCCCCCTCCTATAATTCACCCCTCCACTTT
TRBV14,.,few,TRBJ2-7,CASSQELSYEQYF,TGTGCCAGCAGCCAAGAGCTCTCCTACGAGCAGTACTTC
TRBV7-6,.,.,TRBJ2-1,CASSFDPKPNEQFF,TGTGCCAGCAGCTTCGACCCCAAACCCAATGAGCAGTTCTTC
TRBV5-8,.,.,TRBJ2-7,CASSLGGREQYF,TGTGCCAGCAGCTTGGGGGGGCGCGAGCAGTACTTC
TRBV7-9,.,.,TRBJ2-2,CASSLPGTSNTGELFF,TGTGCCAGCAGCTTACCGGGAACTTCGAACACCGGGGAGCTGTTTTTT
TRBV6-1,.,.,TRBJ1-2,CASSYGGGYGYTF,TGTGCCAGCAGTTATGGCGGGGGTTATGGCTACACCTTC
TRBV12-5,.,.,TRBJ1-1,CASGLDLGGGNTEAFF,TGTGCTAGTGGTTTGGACCTAGGCGGGGGGAACACTGAAGCTTTCTTT
TRBV19,TRBD1,.,TRBJ2-7,CASSPQTGGYEQYF,TGTGCCAGTAGTCCGCAGACAGGGGGCTACGAGCAGTACTTC
TRBV7-8,TRBD1,few,TRBJ1-5,CASSPGQGFNQPQHF,TGTGCCAGCAGCCCGGGACAGGGGTTCAATCAGCCCCAGCATTTT
TRBV5-1,.,.,TRBJ1-1,CASSLVPGLTEAFF,TGCGCCAGCAGCTTGGTTCCAGGGTTAACTGAAGCTTTCTTT
TRBV11-3,.,few,TRBJ1-1,CASSLGLGTEAFF,TGTGCCAGCAGCTTGGGATTGGGTACTGAAGCTTTCTTT
TRBV29-1,.,.,TRBJ2-2,CSVEFRPGELFF,TGCAGCGTCGAATTCAGGCCCGGGGAGCTGTTTTTT
TRBV28,.,.,TRBJ2-1,CASSPDPPSRNNEQFF,TGTGCCAGCAGTCCGGACCCCCCCTCCCGAAACAATGAGCAGTTCTTC
TRBV25-1,.,.,TRBJ2-3,CASSEYEGEGTDTQYF,TGTGCCAGCAGTGAATATGAGGGAGAGGGCACAGATACGCAGTATTTT
TRBV5-6,.,.,TRBJ2-2,CASSVAGYWTGELFF,TGTGCCAGCAGCGTGGCAGGGTATTGGACCGGGGAGCTGTTTTTT
TRBV11-2,TRBD1,.,TRBJ2-5,CASSAPDRPEGPPYF,TGTGCCAGCAGCGCCCCGGACAGGCCCGAGGGGCCTCCGTACTTC
TRBV6-5,.,.,TRBJ1-5,CASSYSAGDDQPQHF,TGTGCCAGCAGTTACTCGGCAGGGGATGATCAGCCCCAGCATTTT
TRBV4-3,TRBD1,once,TRBJ1-2,CASSQDRDREIYGYTF,TGCGCCAGCAGCCAAGACAGGGACAGGGAGATATATGGCTACACCTTC